These 3 T cell receptor beta chains came from one sample sequenced in a study of T cell responses to AZD1222 COVID-19 vaccine. Clones were sequenced by immunoSEQ multiplex PCR, and TCRdb holds only the in-frame ones, with some missing. The table records more than 85,000 clones, 88% of them present only once. Material: peripheral blood, obtained on day 0 of AZD1222 vaccination. The receptors derive from an adult in good health.

The chain combines TRBV6-5 with TRBJ1-1; TRBD1 is a possible D gene (6 bases). V was pared by 4 bases and J by 6 bases, with 12 bases between. This CDR3 is built from 13 residues. Germline values: CDR1 MNHEY, CDR2 SVGAGI. In DNA form, the CDR3 reads TGTGCCAGCAGTTTCTACAGGGACGCTGAAGCTTTCTTT. This sequence encodes CASSFYRDAEAFF.

The V call is TRBV6-2 or TRBV6-3, the J call TRBJ2-3; D possibly corresponds to TRBD1 (6 bases). Deletions cut 6 bases from V and 3 bases from J, with 16 bases between. The CDR3 length is 15 residues. CDR1 and CDR2 from the germline V gene are MNHEY and SVGEGT. CDR3 sequence reads: CASSAPGEWTDTQYF. DNA of the CDR3: TGTGCCAGCAGCGCTCCAGGGGAGTGGACAGATACGCAGTATTTT.

CDR3 sequence (DNA): TGTGCCAGCAGCCTGGACAGGGTGGGCTACACCTTC. Protein sequence: CASSLDRVGYTF. The chain is built from TRBV3-1 (or the pseudogene TRBV3-2) and TRBJ1-2; 8 bases match TRBD1. The ends lost 4 bases at V and 8 bases at J; junction bases unmatched: 3. This CDR3 is built from 12 residues. The germline V gene has CDR1 LGHDT and CDR2 YNNKEL (reference sequence).